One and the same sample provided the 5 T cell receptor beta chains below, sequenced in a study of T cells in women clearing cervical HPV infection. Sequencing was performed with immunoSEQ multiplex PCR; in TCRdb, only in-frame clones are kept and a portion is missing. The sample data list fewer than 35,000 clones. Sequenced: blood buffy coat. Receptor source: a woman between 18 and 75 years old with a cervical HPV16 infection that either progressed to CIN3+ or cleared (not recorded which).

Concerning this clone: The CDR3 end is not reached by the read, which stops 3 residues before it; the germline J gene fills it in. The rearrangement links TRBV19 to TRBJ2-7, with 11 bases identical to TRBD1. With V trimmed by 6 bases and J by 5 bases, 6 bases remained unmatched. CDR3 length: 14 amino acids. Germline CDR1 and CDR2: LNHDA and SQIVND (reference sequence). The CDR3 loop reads CASSLRTGGHEQYF. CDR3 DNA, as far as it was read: TGTGCCAGTAGCCTTAGGACAGGGGGCCACGAG.

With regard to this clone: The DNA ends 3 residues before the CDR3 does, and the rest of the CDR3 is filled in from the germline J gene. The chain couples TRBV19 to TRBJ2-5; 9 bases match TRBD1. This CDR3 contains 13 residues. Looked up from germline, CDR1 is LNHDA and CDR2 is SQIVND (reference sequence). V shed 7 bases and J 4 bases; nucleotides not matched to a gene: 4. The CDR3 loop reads CASTRTGAETQYF. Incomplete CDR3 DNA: TGTGCCAGTACCCGGACAGGGGCAGAGACC.

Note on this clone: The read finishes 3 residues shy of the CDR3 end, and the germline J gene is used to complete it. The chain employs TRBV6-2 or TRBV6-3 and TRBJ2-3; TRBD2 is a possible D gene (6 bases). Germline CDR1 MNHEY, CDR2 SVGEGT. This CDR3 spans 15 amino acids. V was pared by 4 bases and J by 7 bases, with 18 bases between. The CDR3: CASSLAGLISYTQYF. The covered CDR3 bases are TGTGCCAGCAGTTTGGCGGGACTTATATCCTATACG.

The part of the CDR3 DNA that was read is TGTGCCAGCACCTACGACGGCAGGAGAGAGACC. This codes for CASTYDGRRET. The full CDR3 protein reads CASTYDGRRETQYF. The V gene is TRBV7-9, the J gene TRBJ2-5; the D is unclear. The read ends 3 residues shy of where the CDR3 ends; the end is completed using the germline J gene. The length of the CDR3 is 14 residues. CDR1 SEHNR and CDR2 FQNEAQ come from the germline V gene (reference sequence). V dropped 7 bases and J dropped 4 bases, with 16 bases sitting between them.

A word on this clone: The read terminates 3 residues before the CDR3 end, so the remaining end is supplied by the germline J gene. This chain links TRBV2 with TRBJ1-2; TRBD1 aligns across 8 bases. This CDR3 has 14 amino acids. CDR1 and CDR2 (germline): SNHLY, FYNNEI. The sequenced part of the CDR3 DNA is TGTGCCAGTCAAACCGGGACAGGCTCCTACGAC. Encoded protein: CASQTGTGSYD. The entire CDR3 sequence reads CASQTGTGSYDYTF.